What follows is one T cell receptor beta chain and its context. Antigen specificity is unknown. The PCR used 60 Vbeta and 13 Jbeta primers. The repertoire was sequenced with immunoSEQ multiplex PCR; TCRdb's copy has only in-frame clones and lacks some. The top ten hold roughly 13% of the sample, which has about 200,000 clones, around 82% seen once. The data are from a study of cytomegalovirus exposure and HLA in healthy donors. Study-level points and caveats: Earlier findings revealed that most TCR beta V segments proved productive either about 87% or about 30% of the time. CMV serostatus stood as the only immune exposure information on hand. Some TCR beta chains (around 160 of them) were listed as cytomegalovirus-associated.

The J segment lost 2 bases and the V segment lost 3 bases, leaving 2 bases of the junction unmatched. The germline CDR1 and CDR2 sequences are MNHNY and SVGAGI (reference sequence). The CDR3 contains 14 residues. This clonotype was sampled from a woman in her twenties or thirties in good health and CMV-seropositive. The V and J genes are TRBV6-6 and TRBJ1-2, with 8 bases matching TRBD1. Sequenced: PBMCs. The CDR3 DNA is TGTGCCAGCAGTTATGGGGACAGGAACTATGGCTACACCTTC. As protein: CASSYGDRNYGYTF.